These 26 T cell receptor beta chains share one sample of origin, sequenced in a study of beta chain features in type 1 diabetes. Study-wide points: Shorter TCRB CDR3s, moderately but significantly so, marked every one of the four CD4+ subsets in Type 1 diabetes patients.

Every bit of the isolated RNA underwent reverse transcription, so sequencing read expressed TCRB transcripts. Data came from immunoSEQ multiplex PCR; TCRdb stores just in-frame clones and leaves some out. The repertoire has around 280,000 clones, approximately 15% of them found once; the top ten carry around 0.015%. For these receptors, no antigen is known. Sequencing was done on a sample of naive CD4+ T cells from blood. The origin of the receptors is a man younger than 35 with type 1 diabetes.

This sequence joins TRBV7-8 and TRBJ2-1; D is uncertain. The CDR3 extends over 13 amino acids. Germline V gives CDR1 SGHVS, CDR2 FQNEAQ. Trimming took 2 bases from V and 10 from J, leaving 12 bases between them. CDR3: CASSLPNRAEQFF. The CDR3 DNA reads TGTGCCAGCAGCTTACCGAATCGAGCGGAGCAGTTCTTC. Based on the CDR3 plus reference TRBV7-8 and TRBJ2-1, the full variable domain is GAGVSQSPRYKVAKRGQDVALRCDPISGHVSLFWYQQALGQGPEFLTYFQNEAQLDKSGLPSDRFFAERPEGSVSTLKIQRTQQEDSAVYLCASSLPNRAEQFFGPGTRLTVL.

This clone has just a few counts. The chain is built from TRBV30 and TRBJ1-3, with D possibly matching TRBD1 (5 bases). Germline CDR1 and CDR2: GTSNPN and SVGIG (reference sequence). The CDR3 contains 13 residues. V lost 8 bases and J lost 0, with 11 bases in between. Written as DNA, the CDR3 is TGTGCCATCCACAGGTACTCTGGAAACACCATATATTTT. It specifies CAIHRYSGNTIYF.

This clone was detected a few times. The rearrangement joins TRBV19 to TRBJ1-2, with 10 nucleotides matching TRBD1. CDR1 is LNHDA, CDR2 SQIVND, per germline (reference sequence). The CDR3 sequence is 15 residues long. With 5 bases clipped from V and 4 bases from J, the junction kept 7 bases outside the gene matches. CDR3 sequence: CASSGRDRGSYGYTF. The CDR3 DNA sequence: TGTGCCAGTAGTGGACGGGACAGGGGTAGCTATGGCTACACCTTC.

This chain links TRBV19 with TRBJ2-7; 7 nucleotides agree with TRBD1. The CDR3 runs to 14 residues. Germline lookup yields CDR1 LNHDA and CDR2 SQIVND (reference sequence). With 6 bases clipped from V and 0 bases from J, the junction kept 5 bases outside the gene matches. CDR3 coding DNA: TGTGCCAGTAGAACGACAGGGTACTCCTACGAGCAGTACTTC. It encodes CASRTTGYSYEQYF.

The V and J genes are TRBV15 and TRBJ2-3; tentatively, D is TRBD1 (6 bases). Trimming cost V 1 base and J 0 bases, with 8 bases left between them. CDR1 and CDR2 from the germline V gene are LNHNV and YYDKDF (reference sequence). This CDR3 spans 15 amino acids. The CDR3 nucleotides read TGTGCCACCAGCAGAGGACAGGTTAGCACAGATACGCAGTATTTT. As protein: CATSRGQVSTDTQYF. The entire variable domain, with the rest obtained from reference TRBV15 and TRBJ2-3, is as follows: DAMVIQNPRYQVTQFGKPVTLSCSQTLNHNVMYWYQQKSSQAPKLLFHYYDKDFNNEADTPDNFQSRRPNTSFCFLDIRSPGLGDTAMYLCATSRGQVSTDTQYFGPGTRLTVL.

This clone was found a few times. The chain combines TRBV6-6 with TRBJ2-3, with 8 positions matching TRBD1. The V gene end was trimmed by 2 bases and the J gene end by 3 bases; junction bases not matched to a gene: 4. Looked up from germline, CDR1 is MNHNY and CDR2 is SVGAGI (reference sequence). The CDR3 is 15 residues long. This CDR3 reads CASSYGQGETDTQYF. The CDR3 DNA reads TGTGCCAGCAGTTACGGACAGGGCGAGACAGATACGCAGTATTTT.

The chain recombines TRBV6-5 with TRBJ1-2; D unresolved. Trimming removed 7 bases from V and 10 bases from J, with 19 bases in between. CDR3 length equals 13 residues. Per germline, CDR1 MNHEY and CDR2 SVGAGI. CDR3 bases: TGTGCCAGCACCCTCGCCAGGCGCCCTCCCTACACCTTC. This gives the protein CASTLARRPPYTF.

V is TRBV18 and J is TRBJ2-7, with D maybe TRBD1 (6 bases). There are 13 residues in the CDR3. The germline gives CDR1 KGHSH, CDR2 LQKENI. V was cut by 3 bases and J by 4 bases, with 10 bases left in between. CDR3 in DNA: TGTGCCAGCTCACCGGGACAAGAATACGAGCAGTACTTC. Translating gives CASSPGQEYEQYF.

This chain connects TRBV7-9 to TRBJ2-2, with TRBD1 matching 7 bases. The junction had 12 bases not matched to a gene; V was cut back by 4 bases and J by 1 base. Germline V lookup: CDR1 SEHNR, CDR2 FQNEAQ (reference sequence). The CDR3 extends over 18 amino acids. The CDR3 DNA reads TGTGCCAGCAGCTCGCGACGTCCGGGGACAGTGAACACCGGGGAGCTGTTTTTT. It encodes CASSSRRPGTVNTGELFF.

CDR3 amino acids: CASSLSGQGAFNRDDIQYF. In nucleotides, the CDR3 is TGCGCCAGCAGCTTGTCCGGACAGGGGGCATTTAATCGGGACGACATTCAGTACTTC. The chain employs TRBV5-1 and TRBJ2-4; 11 bases fit TRBD1. The CDR3 has 19 amino acids. The V segment lost 1 base and the J segment 8 bases; nucleotides outside the gene matches: 17. Germline V gene data show CDR1 as SGHRS and CDR2 as YFSETQ.

Only a few counts were recorded for this clone. The V and J genes are TRBV30 and TRBJ1-2, with 10 bases aligning to TRBD1. CDR1 is GTSNPN, CDR2 SVGIG, per germline (reference sequence). The CDR3 extends over 15 amino acids. Losses at the gene ends were 5 bases for V and 0 bases for J; bases not matched to a gene: 6. The CDR3 region has the DNA TGTGCCTGGGACAGGGGGCCTAGGACTAACTATGGCTACACCTTC. The encoded protein is CAWDRGPRTNYGYTF. Variable domain in full (rest from reference TRBV30 and TRBJ1-2): SQTIHQWPATLVQPVGSPLSLECTVEGTSNPNLYWYRQAAGRGLQLLFYSVGIGQISSEVPQNLSASRPQDRQFILSSKKLLLSDSGFYLCAWDRGPRTNYGYTFGSGTRLTVV.

This clone was seen more than once but under ten times. This chain uses TRBV30 with TRBJ2-1; 9 bases are a match to TRBD2. The CDR3 contains 15 residues. Germline loops: CDR1 GTSNPN, CDR2 SVGIG (reference sequence). V was clipped by 1 base and J by 4 bases; unmatched bases: 5. CDR3 residues: CAWSALAGRYNEQFF. The CDR3, as DNA: TGTGCCTGGAGTGCTCTAGCGGGGAGGTACAATGAGCAGTTCTTC.

J is TRBJ2-7 and V is TRBV11-2; D unclear. CDR3 length equals 13 residues. Trimming removed 5 bases from V and 2 bases from J, with 10 bases in between. Germline loops: CDR1 SGHAT, CDR2 FQNNGV. CDR3 nucleotides: TGTGCCAGCAGCCCGCGCCCCGCCTACGAGCAGTACTTC. Its translation: CASSPRPAYEQYF.

The chain is built from TRBV15 and TRBJ2-7; D possibly corresponds to TRBD1 (5 bases). Germline V CDR1 and CDR2: LNHNV, YYDKDF (reference sequence). The CDR3 consists of 14 residues. Trimming pared 0 bases from V and 0 bases from J, leaving 6 bases between. The CDR3 spells CATSRDQGSYEQYF. The CDR3 DNA follows: TGTGCCACCAGCAGAGATCAGGGCTCCTACGAGCAGTACTTC.

The CDR3 spells CASSPGPSYEQYF. For the CDR3, the DNA is TGTGCCAGCTCACCCGGTCCCTCCTACGAGCAGTACTTC. The chain joins TRBV18 to TRBJ2-7, with D hard to call. V shed 3 bases and J shed 0 bases, with 6 bases lying between them. CDR3 length: 13 residues. The V gene's germline CDR1 is KGHSH and CDR2 LQKENI.

The chain links TRBV5-1 to TRBJ2-1; D might be TRBD2 (6 bases). Trimming stripped 4 bases from V and 12 bases from J, with 20 bases between. CDR3 size: 14 residues. Germline V gene data show CDR1 as SGHRS and CDR2 as YFSETQ. CDR3 sequence reads: CASSLLASSEGQFF. CDR3 nucleotides: TGCGCCAGCAGCCTTCTAGCGTCCTCCGAGGGGCAGTTCTTC.

The CDR3: CASSLGTGSGPEAFF. The CDR3 DNA reads as TGCGCCAGCAGCTTGGGGACAGGGTCAGGGCCTGAAGCTTTCTTT. The chain couples TRBV5-1 to TRBJ1-1; 8 nucleotides match TRBD1. J gave up 6 bases and V 0 bases, and 7 bases lay outside the gene matches. Germline CDR1 and CDR2: SGHRS and YFSETQ. This CDR3 comprises 15 residues.

This clone was seen only a few times. The genes are TRBV2 and TRBJ1-2, with D maybe TRBD1 (5 bases). This CDR3 is 13 amino acids long. CDR1 and CDR2 (germline): SNHLY, FYNNEI. Between the trimmed V and J ends, which lost 3 bases and 3 bases, there was a span of 8 bases. The CDR3 DNA sequence: TGTGCCAGCAGTGACTGGACACACTATGGCTACACCTTC. Protein product: CASSDWTHYGYTF.

The chain combines TRBV6-5 with TRBJ2-5; D might be TRBD1 (6 bases). Germline assignment: CDR1 MNHEY and CDR2 SVGAGI. This CDR3 has 14 residues. The V and J ends lost 6 bases and 4 bases respectively, with 15 bases between them. This chain's CDR3 is CASRYLRGGETQYF. CDR3 sequence (DNA): TGTGCCAGCAGATACCTCAGGGGTGGAGAGACCCAGTACTTC.

The chain employs TRBV2 and TRBJ2-2; D remains unclear. V lost 4 bases and J lost 5, with 5 bases in between. There are 12 residues in the CDR3. Germline loops: CDR1 SNHLY, CDR2 FYNNEI. The chain's CDR3 is CASSAFTGELFF. Here the CDR3 DNA reads TGTGCCAGCAGTGCCTTTACCGGGGAGCTGTTTTTT.

The chain is built from TRBV29-1 and TRBJ2-5, with 7 bases fitting TRBD2. Germline V gene data show CDR1 as SQVTM and CDR2 as ANQGSEA. V lost 6 bases to trimming and J lost 4 bases; unmatched junction nucleotides: 5. The CDR3 is 12 residues long. Here the CDR3 reads CSVKRDLETQYF. The DNA for the CDR3 is TGCAGCGTAAAGCGGGATCTAGAGACCCAGTACTTC.

This rearrangement joins TRBV30 to TRBJ1-2, with 7 nucleotides matching TRBD1. The CDR3 is made up of 16 amino acids. Germline values: CDR1 GTSNPN, CDR2 SVGIG (reference sequence). The ends lost 2 bases at V and 7 bases at J; junction bases unmatched: 16. The DNA of the CDR3 is TGTGCCTGGAGTCGCGGAGGGGGCCGGGGTCAGGGTGGCTACACCTTC. Its translation is CAWSRGGGRGQGGYTF. Variable domain in full (rest from reference TRBV30 and TRBJ1-2): SQTIHQWPATLVQPVGSPLSLECTVEGTSNPNLYWYRQAAGRGLQLLFYSVGIGQISSEVPQNLSASRPQDRQFILSSKKLLLSDSGFYLCAWSRGGGRGQGGYTFGSGTRLTVV.

This clone was detected a few times. The rearrangement uses TRBV4-3 and TRBJ1-3; D gene unclear. Germline V lookup: CDR1 LGHNA, CDR2 YSLEER. The CDR3 loop spans 15 amino acids. Deletions cut 0 bases from V and 4 bases from J, with 10 bases between. The CDR3 nucleotides read TGCGCCAGCAGCCAAGATGGAGGAGGGGGAAACACCATATATTTT. Translating gives CASSQDGGGGNTIYF.

The rearrangement joins TRBV6-5 to TRBJ1-4; the D is unclear. The CDR3 loop spans 12 amino acids. V was cut by 6 bases and J by 7 bases, with 9 bases left in between. Germline V CDR1 and CDR2: MNHEY, SVGAGI. The CDR3 DNA reads TGTGCCAGCAGGGCTGAGGCTGAAAAACTGTTTTTT. Protein sequence: CASRAEAEKLFF.

This sequence joins TRBV2 and TRBJ1-5, with 7 bases that match TRBD1. The CDR3 length is 13 residues. Unmatched junction bases numbered 4, after V lost 11 bases and J lost 0 bases. The V gene's germline CDR1 is SNHLY and CDR2 FYNNEI. CDR3 amino acids: CACGTDSNQPQHF. The CDR3 region has the DNA TGTGCCTGTGGGACAGATAGCAATCAGCCCCAGCATTTT.

The genes are TRBV27 and TRBJ2-4; TRBD1 matches at 8 bases. The ends lost 5 bases at V and 0 bases at J; junction bases unmatched: 3. The CDR3 sequence is 15 residues long. Germline V gives CDR1 MNHEY, CDR2 SMNVEV (reference sequence). CDR3 DNA sequence: TGTGCCAGCAGTCCTACAGGGGGAGCCAAAAACATTCAGTACTTC. Translated, it gives CASSPTGGAKNIQYF.